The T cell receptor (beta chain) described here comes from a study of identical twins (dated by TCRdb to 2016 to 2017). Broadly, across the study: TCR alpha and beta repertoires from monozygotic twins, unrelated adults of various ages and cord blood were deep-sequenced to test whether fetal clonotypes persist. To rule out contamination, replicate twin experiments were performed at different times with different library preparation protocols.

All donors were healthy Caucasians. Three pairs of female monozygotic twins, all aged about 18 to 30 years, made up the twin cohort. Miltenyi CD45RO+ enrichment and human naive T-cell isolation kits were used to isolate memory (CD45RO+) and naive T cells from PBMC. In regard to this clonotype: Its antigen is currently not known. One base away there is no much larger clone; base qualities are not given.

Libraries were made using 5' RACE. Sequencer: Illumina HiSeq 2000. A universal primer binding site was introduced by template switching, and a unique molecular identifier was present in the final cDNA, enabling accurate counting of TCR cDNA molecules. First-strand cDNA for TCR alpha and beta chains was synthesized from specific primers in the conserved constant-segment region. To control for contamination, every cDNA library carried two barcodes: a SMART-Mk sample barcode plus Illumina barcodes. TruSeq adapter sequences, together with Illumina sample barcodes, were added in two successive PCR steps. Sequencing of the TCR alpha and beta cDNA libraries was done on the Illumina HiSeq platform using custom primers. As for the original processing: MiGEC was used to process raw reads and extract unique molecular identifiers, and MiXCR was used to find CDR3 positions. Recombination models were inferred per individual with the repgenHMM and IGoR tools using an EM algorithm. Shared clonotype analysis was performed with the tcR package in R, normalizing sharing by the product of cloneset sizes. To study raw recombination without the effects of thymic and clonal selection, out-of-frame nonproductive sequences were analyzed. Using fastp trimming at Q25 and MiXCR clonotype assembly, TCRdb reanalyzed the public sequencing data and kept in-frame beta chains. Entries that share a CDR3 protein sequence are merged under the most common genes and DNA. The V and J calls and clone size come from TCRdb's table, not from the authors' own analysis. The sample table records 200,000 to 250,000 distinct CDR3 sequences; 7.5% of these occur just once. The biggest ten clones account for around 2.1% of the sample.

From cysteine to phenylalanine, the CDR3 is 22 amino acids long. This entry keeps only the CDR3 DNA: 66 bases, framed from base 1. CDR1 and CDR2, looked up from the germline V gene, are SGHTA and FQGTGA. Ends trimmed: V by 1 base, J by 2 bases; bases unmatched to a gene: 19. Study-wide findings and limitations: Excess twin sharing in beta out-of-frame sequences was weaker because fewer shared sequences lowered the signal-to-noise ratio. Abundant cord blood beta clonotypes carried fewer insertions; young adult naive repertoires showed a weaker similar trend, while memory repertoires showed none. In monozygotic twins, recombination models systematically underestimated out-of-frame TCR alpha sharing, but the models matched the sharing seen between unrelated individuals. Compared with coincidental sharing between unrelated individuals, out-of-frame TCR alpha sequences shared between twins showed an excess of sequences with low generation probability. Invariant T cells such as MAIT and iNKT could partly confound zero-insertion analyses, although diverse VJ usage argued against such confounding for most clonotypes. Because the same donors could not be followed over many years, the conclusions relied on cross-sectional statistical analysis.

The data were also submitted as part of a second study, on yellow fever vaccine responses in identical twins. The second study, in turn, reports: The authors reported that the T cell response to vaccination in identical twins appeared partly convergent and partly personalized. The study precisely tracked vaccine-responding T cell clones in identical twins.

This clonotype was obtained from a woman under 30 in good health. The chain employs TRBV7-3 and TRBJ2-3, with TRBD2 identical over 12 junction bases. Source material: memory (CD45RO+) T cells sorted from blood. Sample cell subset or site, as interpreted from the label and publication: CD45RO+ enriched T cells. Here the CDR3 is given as CASSLRRTPGGLAGLNTDTQYF. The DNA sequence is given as TGTGCCAGCAGCTTAAGAAGGACACCCGGTGGACTAGCGGGGCTAAACACAGATACGCAGTATTTT. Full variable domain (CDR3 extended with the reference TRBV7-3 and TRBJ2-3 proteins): GAGVSQTPSNKVTEKGKYVELRCDPISGHTALYWYRQSLGQGPEFLIYFQGTGAADDSGLPNDRFFAVRPEGSVSTLKIQRTERGDSAVYLCASSLRRTPGGLAGLNTDTQYFGPGTRLTVL.